Reported below is one TCR beta chain. The data originate from a study of blood T cells in healthy people across ages. A second PCR of about 6 to 11 cycles used a sample-barcoded 5' primer and a J-beta primer mix. TCRdb reanalysed the 5' RACE reads using MiXCR and keeps one entry per CDR3 protein. Among around 940,000 distinct CDR3 sequences listed, roughly 51% were seen once. Trimming removed 1 base from V and 2 bases from J; junction bases left unmatched: 5. Germline assignment: CDR1 SGHTA and CDR2 FQGNSA. The CDR3 runs 16 residues. This sequence was found in an older woman in good health. The rearrangement links TRBV7-2 to TRBJ2-7; 10 nucleotides agree with TRBD1. The sequencing sample was made of blood. CDR3 residues: CASSLEPGTGAYEQYF. The DNA of the CDR3 is TGTGCCAGCAGCTTAGAGCCCGGGACAGGGGCCTACGAGCAGTACTTC.